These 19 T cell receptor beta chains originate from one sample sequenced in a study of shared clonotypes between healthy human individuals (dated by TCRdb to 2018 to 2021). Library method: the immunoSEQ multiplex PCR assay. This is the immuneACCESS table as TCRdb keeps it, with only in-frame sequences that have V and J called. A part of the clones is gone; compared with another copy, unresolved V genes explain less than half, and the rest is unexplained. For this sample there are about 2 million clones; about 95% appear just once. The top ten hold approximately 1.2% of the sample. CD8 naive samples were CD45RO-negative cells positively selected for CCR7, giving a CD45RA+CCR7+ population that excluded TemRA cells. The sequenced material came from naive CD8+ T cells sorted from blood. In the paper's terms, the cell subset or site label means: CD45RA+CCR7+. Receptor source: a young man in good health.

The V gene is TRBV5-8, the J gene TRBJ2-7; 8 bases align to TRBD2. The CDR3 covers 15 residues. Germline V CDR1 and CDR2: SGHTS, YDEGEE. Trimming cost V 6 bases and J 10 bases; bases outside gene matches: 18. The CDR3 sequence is CASTLWEVSGIEQYF. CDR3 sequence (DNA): TGTGCCAGCACCCTCTGGGAAGTTAGCGGGATCGAACAGTACTTC. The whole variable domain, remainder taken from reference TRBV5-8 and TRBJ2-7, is EAGVTQSPTHLIKTRGQQATLRCSPISGHTSVYWYQQALGLGLQFLLWYDEGEERNRGNFPPRFSGRQFPNYSSELNVNALELEDSALYLCASTLWEVSGIEQYFGPGTRLTVT.

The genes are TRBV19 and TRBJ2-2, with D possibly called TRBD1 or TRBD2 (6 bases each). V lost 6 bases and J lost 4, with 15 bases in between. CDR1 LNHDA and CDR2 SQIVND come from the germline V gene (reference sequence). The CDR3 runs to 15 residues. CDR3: CASSFWGASTGELFF. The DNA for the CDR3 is TGTGCCAGTAGCTTTTGGGGGGCCAGCACCGGGGAGCTGTTTTTT.

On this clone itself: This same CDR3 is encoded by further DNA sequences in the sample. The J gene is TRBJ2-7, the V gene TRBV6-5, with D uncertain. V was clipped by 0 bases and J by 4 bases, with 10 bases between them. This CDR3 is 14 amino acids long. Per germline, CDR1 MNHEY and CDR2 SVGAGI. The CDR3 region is CASSYSGQLYEQYF. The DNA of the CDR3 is TGTGCCAGCAGTTACTCGGGCCAGCTTTACGAGCAGTACTTC.

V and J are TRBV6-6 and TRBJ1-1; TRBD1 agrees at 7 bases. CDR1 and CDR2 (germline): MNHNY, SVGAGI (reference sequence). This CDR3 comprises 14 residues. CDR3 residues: CALREGAGNTEAFF. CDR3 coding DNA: TGTGCACTCAGGGAGGGGGCCGGGAACACTGAAGCTTTCTTT.

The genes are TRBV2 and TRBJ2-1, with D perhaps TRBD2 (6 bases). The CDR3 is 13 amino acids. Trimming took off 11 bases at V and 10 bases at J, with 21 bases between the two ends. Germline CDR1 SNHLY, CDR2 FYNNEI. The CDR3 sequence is CARIDDGGSEQFF. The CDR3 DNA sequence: TGTGCCCGAATTGACGACGGAGGGTCAGAGCAGTTCTTC.

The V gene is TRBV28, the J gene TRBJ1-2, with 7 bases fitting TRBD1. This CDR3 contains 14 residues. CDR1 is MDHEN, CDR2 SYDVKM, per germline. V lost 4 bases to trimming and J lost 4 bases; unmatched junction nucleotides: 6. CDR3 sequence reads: CASSYRGEFYGYTF. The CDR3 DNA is TGTGCCAGCAGTTACAGGGGAGAATTCTATGGCTACACCTTC.

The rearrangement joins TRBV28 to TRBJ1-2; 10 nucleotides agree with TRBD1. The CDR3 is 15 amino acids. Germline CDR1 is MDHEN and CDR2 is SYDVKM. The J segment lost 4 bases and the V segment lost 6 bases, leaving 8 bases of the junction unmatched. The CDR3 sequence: CASRGTGEESYGYTF. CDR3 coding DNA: TGTGCCAGCAGGGGGACAGGGGAAGAAAGCTATGGCTACACCTTC.

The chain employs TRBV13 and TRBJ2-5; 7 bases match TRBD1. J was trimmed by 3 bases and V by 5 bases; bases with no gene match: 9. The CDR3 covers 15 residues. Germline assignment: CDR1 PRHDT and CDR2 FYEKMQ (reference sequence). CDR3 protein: CASSGRGLSKETQYF. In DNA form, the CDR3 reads TGTGCCAGCAGCGGCAGGGGGTTGTCAAAAGAGACCCAGTACTTC.

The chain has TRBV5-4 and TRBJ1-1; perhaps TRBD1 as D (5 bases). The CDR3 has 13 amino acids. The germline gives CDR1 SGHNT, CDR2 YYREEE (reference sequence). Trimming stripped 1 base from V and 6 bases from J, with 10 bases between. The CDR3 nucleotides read TGTGCCAGCAGCTTGACTCCAGGGCCTGAAGCTTTCTTT. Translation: CASSLTPGPEAFF.

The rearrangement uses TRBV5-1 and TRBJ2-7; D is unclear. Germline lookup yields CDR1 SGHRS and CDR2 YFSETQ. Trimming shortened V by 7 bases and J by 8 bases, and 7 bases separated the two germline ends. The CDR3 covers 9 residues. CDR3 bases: TGCGCCAGCCCCCGCCAGCAGTACTTC. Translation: CASPRQQYF. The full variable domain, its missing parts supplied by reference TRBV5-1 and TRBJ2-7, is KAGVTQTPRYLIKTRGQQVTLSCSPISGHRSVSWYQQTPGQGLQFLFEYFSETQRNKGNFPGRFSGRQFSNSRSEMNVSTLELGDSALYLCASPRQQYFGPGTRLTVT.

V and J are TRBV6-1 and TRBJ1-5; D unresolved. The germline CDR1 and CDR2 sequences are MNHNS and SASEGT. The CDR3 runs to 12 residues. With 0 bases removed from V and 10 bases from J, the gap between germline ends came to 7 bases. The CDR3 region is CASSEAGSPQHF. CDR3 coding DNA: TGTGCCAGCAGTGAAGCGGGGTCCCCCCAGCATTTT.

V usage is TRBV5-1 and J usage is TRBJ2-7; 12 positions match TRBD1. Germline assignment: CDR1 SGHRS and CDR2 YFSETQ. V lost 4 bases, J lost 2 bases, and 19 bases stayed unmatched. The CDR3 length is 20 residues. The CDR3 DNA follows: TGCGCCAGCAGCCCACCTTTTGGGGACAGGGGGCTAAAACGCCCCTACGAGCAGTACTTC. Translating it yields CASSPPFGDRGLKRPYEQYF.

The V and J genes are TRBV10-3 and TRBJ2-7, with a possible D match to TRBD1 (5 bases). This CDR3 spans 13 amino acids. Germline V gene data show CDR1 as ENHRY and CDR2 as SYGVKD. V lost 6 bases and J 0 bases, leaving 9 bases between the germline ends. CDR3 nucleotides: TGTGCCATCAGACCGGACACCTCCTACGAGCAGTACTTC. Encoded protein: CAIRPDTSYEQYF.

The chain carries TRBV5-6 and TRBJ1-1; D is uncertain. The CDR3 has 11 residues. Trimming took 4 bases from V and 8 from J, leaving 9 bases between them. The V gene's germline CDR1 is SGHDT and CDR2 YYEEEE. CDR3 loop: CASSHGEEAFF. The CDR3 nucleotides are TGTGCCAGCAGCCATGGCGAGGAAGCTTTCTTT.

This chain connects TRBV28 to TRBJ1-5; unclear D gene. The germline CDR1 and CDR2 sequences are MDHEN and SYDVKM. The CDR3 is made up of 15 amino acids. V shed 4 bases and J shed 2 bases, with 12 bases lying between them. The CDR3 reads CASSSPREGNQPQHF. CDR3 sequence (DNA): TGTGCCAGCAGTTCCCCCCGGGAGGGCAATCAGCCCCAGCATTTT.

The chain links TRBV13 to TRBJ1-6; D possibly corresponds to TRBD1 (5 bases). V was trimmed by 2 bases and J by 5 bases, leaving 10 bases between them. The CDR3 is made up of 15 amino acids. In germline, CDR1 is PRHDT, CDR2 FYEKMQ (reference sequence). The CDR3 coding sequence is TGTGCCAGCAGCTTATGGGGGGTAAATAATTCACCCCTCCACTTT. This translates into CASSLWGVNNSPLHF.

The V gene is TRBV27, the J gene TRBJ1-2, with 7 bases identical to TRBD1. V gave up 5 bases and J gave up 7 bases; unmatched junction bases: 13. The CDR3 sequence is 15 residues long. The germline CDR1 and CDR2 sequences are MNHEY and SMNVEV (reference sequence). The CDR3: CASSTNRDSVSGYTF. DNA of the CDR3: TGTGCCAGCAGTACAAACCGGGACAGCGTTAGTGGCTACACCTTC.

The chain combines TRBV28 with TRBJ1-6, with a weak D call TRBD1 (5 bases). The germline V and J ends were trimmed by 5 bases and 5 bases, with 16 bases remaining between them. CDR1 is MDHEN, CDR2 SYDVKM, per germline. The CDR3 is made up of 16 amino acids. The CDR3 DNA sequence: TGTGCCAGCAGTACGACAGATCCCCTTAATAATTCACCCCTCCACTTT. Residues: CASSTTDPLNNSPLHF.

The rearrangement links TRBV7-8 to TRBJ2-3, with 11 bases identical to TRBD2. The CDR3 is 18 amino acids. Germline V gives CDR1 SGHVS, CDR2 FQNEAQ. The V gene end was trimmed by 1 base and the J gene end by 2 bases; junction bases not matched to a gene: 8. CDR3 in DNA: TGTGCCAGCAGCTTAGGTTTAGCGGGGGGGCAAGACACAGATACGCAGTATTTT. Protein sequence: CASSLGLAGGQDTDTQYF.